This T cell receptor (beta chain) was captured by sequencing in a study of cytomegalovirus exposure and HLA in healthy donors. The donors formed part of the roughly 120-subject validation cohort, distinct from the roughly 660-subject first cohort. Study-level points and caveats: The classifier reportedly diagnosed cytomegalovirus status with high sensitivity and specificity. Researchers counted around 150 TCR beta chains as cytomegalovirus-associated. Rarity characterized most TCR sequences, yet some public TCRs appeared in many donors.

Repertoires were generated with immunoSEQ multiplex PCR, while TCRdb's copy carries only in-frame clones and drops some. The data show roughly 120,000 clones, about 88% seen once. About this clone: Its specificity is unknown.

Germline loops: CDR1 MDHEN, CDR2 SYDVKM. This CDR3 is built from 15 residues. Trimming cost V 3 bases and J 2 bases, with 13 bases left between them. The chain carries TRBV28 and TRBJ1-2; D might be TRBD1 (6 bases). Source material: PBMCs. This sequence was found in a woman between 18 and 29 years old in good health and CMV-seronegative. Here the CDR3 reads CASSFGSTGNYGYTF. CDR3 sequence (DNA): TGTGCCAGCAGTTTCGGGTCGACAGGAAACTATGGCTACACCTTC.